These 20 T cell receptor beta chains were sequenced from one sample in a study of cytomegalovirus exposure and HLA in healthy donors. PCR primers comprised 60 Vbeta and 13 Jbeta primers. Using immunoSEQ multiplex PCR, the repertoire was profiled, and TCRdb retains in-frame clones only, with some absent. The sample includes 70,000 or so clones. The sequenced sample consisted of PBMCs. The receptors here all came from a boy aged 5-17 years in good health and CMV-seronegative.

The CDR3 nucleotides are TGCGCCAGCCGACTCTGGGGCCCAAGGGGAGAGCAGTACTTC. Protein product: CASRLWGPRGEQYF. The V and J genes are TRBV10-1 and TRBJ2-7; D perhaps matches TRBD1 (5 bases). Trimming took 8 bases from V and 7 from J, leaving 21 bases between them. Germline values: CDR1 WNHNN, CDR2 SYGVQD (reference sequence). The CDR3 contains 14 residues.

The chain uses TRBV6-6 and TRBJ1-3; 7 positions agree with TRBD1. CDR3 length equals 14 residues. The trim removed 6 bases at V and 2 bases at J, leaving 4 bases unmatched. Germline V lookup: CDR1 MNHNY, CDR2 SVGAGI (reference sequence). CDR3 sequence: CASRTGTAGNTIYF. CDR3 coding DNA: TGTGCCAGCAGGACCGGGACAGCTGGAAACACCATATATTTT.

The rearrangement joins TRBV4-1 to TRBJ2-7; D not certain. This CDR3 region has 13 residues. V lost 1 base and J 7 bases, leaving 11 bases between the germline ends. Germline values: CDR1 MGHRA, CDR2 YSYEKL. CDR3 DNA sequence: TGCGCCAGCAGCCAAGCCTCTAGGAAGGAGCAGTACTTC. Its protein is CASSQASRKEQYF.

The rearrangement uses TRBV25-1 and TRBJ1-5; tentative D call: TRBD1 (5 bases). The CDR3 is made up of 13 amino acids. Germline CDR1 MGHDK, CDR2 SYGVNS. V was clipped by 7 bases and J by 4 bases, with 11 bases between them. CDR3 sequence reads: CASTGGVNQPQHF. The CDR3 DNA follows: TGTGCCAGCACTGGAGGGGTTAATCAGCCCCAGCATTTT.

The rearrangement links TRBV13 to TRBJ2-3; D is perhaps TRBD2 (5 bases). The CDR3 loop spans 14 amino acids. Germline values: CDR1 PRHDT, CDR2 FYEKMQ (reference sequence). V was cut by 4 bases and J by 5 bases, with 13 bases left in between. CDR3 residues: CASSSNQAGDTQYF. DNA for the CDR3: TGTGCCAGCAGCTCGAACCAGGCGGGAGATACGCAGTATTTT.

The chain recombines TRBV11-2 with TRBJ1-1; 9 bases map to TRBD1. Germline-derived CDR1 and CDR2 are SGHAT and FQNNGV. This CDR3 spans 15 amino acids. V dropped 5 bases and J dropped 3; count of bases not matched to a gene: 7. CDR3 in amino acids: CASSQGGQGDTEAFF. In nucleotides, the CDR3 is TGTGCCAGCAGCCAAGGGGGACAGGGAGACACTGAAGCTTTCTTT.

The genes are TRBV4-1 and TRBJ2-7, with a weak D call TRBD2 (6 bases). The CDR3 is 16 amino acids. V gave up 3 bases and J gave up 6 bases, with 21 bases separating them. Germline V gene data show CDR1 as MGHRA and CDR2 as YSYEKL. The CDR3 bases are TGCGCCAGCAGCCAGGCCCTACCCGCCGGGACTTGCGAGCAGTACTTC. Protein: CASSQALPAGTCEQYF.

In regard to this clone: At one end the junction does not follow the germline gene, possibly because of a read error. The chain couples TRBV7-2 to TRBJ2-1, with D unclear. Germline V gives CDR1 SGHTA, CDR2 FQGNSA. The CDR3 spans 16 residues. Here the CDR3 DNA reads TGTGCCAGCAGCTTTGGTTTGCGCCGCTCCGACAATGAGCAGTTCTTC. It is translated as CASSFGLRRSDNEQFF.

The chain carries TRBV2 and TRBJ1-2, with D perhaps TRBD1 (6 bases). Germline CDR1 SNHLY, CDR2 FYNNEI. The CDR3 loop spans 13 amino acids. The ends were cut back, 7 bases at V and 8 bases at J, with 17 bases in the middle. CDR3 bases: TGTGCCAGCATGACGGGGGGGCGGAAAGGCTACACCTTC. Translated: CASMTGGRKGYTF.

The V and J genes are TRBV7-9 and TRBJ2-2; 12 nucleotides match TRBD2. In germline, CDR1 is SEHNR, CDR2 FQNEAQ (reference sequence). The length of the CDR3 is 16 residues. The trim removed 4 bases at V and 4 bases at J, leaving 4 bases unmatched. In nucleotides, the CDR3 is TGTGCCAGCAGCTCCACTAGCGGGAGGCCCACCGGGGAGCTGTTTTTT. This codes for CASSSTSGRPTGELFF.

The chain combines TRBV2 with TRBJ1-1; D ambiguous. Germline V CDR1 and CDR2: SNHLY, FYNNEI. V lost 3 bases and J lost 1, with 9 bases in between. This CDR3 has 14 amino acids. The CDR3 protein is CASSERAGNTEAFF. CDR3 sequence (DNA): TGTGCCAGCAGTGAGAGGGCGGGGAACACTGAAGCTTTCTTT.

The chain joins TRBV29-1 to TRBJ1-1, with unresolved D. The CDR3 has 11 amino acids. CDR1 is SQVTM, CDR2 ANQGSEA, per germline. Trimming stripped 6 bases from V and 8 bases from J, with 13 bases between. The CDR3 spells CSVRPQAEAFF. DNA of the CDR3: TGCAGCGTCCGACCCCAGGCGGAAGCTTTCTTT.

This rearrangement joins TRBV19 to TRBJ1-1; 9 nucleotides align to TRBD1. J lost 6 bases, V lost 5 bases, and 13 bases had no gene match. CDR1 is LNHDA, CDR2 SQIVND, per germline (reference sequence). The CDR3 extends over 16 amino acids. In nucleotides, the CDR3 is TGTGCCAGTAGTTCCGGGACAGGGAATTTGAGAGCTGAAGCTTTCTTT. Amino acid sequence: CASSSGTGNLRAEAFF.

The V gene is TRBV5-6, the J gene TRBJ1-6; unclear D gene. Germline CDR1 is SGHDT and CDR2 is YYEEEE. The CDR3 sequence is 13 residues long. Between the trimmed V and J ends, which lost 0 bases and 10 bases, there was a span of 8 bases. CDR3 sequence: CASSLGFRSPLHF. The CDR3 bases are TGTGCCAGCAGCTTGGGGTTCCGGTCACCCCTCCACTTT.

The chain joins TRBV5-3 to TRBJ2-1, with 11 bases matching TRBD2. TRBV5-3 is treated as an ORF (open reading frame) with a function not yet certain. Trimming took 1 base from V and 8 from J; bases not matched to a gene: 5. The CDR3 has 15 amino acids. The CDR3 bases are TGTGCCAGAAGCTTGCGGCTAGCGGGAGGCGATGAGCAGTTCTTC. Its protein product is CARSLRLAGGDEQFF.

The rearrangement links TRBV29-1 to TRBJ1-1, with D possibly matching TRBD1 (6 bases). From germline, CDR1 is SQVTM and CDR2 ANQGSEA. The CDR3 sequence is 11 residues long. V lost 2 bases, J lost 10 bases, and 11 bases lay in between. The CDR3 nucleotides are TGCAGCGTTGAACCTTTAGGGGGAGCTTTCTTT. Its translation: CSVEPLGGAFF. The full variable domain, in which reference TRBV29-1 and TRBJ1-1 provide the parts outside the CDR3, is SAVISQKPSRDICQRGTSLTIQCQVDSQVTMMFWYRQQPGQSLTLIATANQGSEATYESGFVIDKFPISRPNLTFSTLTVSNMSPEDSSIYLCSVEPLGGAFFGQGTRLTVV.

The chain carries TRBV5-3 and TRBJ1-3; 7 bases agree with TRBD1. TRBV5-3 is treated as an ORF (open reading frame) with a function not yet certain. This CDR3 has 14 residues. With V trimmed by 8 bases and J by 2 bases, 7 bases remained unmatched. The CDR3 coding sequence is TGTGCCAGTAGGATGGGGACAGCTGGAAACACCATATATTTT. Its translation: CASRMGTAGNTIYF.

The CDR3 region is CASSSEDTQYF. CDR3 DNA sequence: TGTGCCAGCAGCTCAGAAGATACGCAGTATTTT. J is TRBJ2-3 and V is TRBV7-9; D ambiguous. Germline V gene sequence: CDR1 SEHNR, CDR2 FQNEAQ (reference sequence). The length of the CDR3 is 11 residues. V gave up 4 bases and J gave up 5 bases, with 4 bases separating them.

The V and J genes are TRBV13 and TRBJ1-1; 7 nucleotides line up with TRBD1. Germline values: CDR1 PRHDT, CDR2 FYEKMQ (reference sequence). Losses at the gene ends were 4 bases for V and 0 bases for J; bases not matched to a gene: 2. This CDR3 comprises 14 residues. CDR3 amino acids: CASSSGTVNTEAFF. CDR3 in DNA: TGTGCCAGCAGCTCCGGGACAGTGAACACTGAAGCTTTCTTT.

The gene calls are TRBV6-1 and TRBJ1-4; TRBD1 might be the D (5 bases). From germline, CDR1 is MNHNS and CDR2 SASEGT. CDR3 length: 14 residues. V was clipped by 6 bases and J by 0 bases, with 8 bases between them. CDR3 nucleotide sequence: TGTGCCAGCAGACAGGTTGCAACTAATGAAAAACTGTTTTTT. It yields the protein CASRQVATNEKLFF.